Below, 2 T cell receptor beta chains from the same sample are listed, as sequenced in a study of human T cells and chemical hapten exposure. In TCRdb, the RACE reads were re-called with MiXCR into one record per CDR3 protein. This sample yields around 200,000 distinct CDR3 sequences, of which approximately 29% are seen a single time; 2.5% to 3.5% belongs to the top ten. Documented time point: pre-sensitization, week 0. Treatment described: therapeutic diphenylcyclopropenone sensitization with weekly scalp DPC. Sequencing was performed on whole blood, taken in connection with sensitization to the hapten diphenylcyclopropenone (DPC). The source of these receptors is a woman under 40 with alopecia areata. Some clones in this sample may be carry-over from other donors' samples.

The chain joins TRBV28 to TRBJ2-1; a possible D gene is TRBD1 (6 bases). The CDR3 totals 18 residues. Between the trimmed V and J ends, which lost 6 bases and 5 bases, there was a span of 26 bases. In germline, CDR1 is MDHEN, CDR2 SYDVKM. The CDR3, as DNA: TGTGCCAGCAGCTCTCCCCCGGGGCACGGTGGGGGCCACAATGAGCAGTTCTTC. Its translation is CASSSPPGHGGGHNEQFF.

The DNA for the CDR3 is TGCAGCGCCAGGGTTACTGGAAACACCATATATTTT. Translated, it gives CSARVTGNTIYF. The rearrangement uses TRBV29-1 and TRBJ1-3, with D possibly matching TRBD1 (5 bases). From germline, CDR1 is SQVTM and CDR2 ANQGSEA. V was clipped by 7 bases and J by 2 bases, with 9 bases between them. The CDR3 runs to 12 residues.